Listed below are T cell receptor beta chains from one sample, sequenced in a study of shared clonotypes between healthy human individuals. Sequenced by immunoSEQ multiplex PCR; TCRdb stores in-frame clones only, minus some. The sample holds about 750,000 clones, 80% to 95% seen once. The sequenced material came from naive CD8+ T cells sorted from blood. All receptors come from a man in his thirties or forties in good health. CDR3s include the opening cysteine and the closing phenylalanine or tryptophan. Fields, in order: D gene, clone size, J gene, V gene, CDR3 DNA, CDR3 protein. The D gene is left open where the match is weak. Clone size is not always given. Where it is, it says once, few, many or a class for expanded clones.

D: TRBD2; size: once; J: TRBJ2-3; V: TRBV4-3; DNA: TGCGCCAGCAGCCAAGATTTCCCTAGCGGGACTCTAAGCACAGATACGCAGTATTTT; CDR3: CASSQDFPSGTLSTDTQYF
D: -; size: -; J: TRBJ2-5; V: TRBV7-9; DNA: TGTGCCAGCAGCAATACTAGGGTATCGGGTAGAGAGACCCAGTACTTC; CDR3: CASSNTRVSGRETQYF
D: TRBD2; size: -; J: TRBJ2-1; V: TRBV27; DNA: TGTGCCAGCAGTTTATCAGGACTAGCGGGAGTAGATGAGCAGTTCTTC; CDR3: CASSLSGLAGVDEQFF
D: -; size: -; J: TRBJ2-7; V: TRBV4-1; DNA: TGCGCCAGCAGCCAAAAGAGCGGCGCCTACGAGCAGTACTTC; CDR3: CASSQKSGAYEQYF
D: -; size: -; J: TRBJ1-5; V: TRBV5-5; DNA: TGTGCCAGCAGCTTCGAGGAGCACAATCAGCCCCAGCATTTT; CDR3: CASSFEEHNQPQHF
D: -; size: -; J: TRBJ2-2; V: TRBV11-3; DNA: TGTGCCAGCAGCCCGCGGGACAGAGACACCGGGGAGCTGTTTTTT; CDR3: CASSPRDRDTGELFF
D: TRBD1; size: -; J: TRBJ1-5; V: TRBV28; DNA: TGTGCCAGCAGGGGGGGACAGTCAAGAAATCAGCCCCAGCATTTT; CDR3: CASRGGQSRNQPQHF
D: TRBD1; size: -; J: TRBJ1-1; V: TRBV30; DNA: TGTGCCTGGAGCCCAGGGGGACTGAACACTGAAGCTTTCTTT; CDR3: CAWSPGGLNTEAFF
D: TRBD1; size: -; J: TRBJ2-2; V: TRBV13; DNA: TGTGCCAGCAGCTTAGGCCTCAGGGGGCGCGCCGGGGAGCTGTTTTTT; CDR3: CASSLGLRGRAGELFF
D: -; size: -; J: TRBJ2-5; V: TRBV9; DNA: TGTGCCAGCAGCGTAAACCGAGGGACCCAGTACTTC; CDR3: CASSVNRGTQYF
D: -; size: -; J: TRBJ2-5; V: TRBV18; DNA: TGTGCCAGCTCACCTGTTCCGGGGCGCAGGGAGACCCAGTACTTC; CDR3: CASSPVPGRRETQYF
D: -; size: -; J: TRBJ2-7; V: TRBV27; DNA: TGTGCCAGCAGTTCAGGTGTGCGGACCTACGAGCAGTACTTC; CDR3: CASSSGVRTYEQYF
D: TRBD1; size: -; J: TRBJ2-5; V: TRBV7-9; DNA: TGTGCCAGCAGCTCCGAAACGACAGGGGAGATTACCCAGTACTTC; CDR3: CASSSETTGEITQYF
D: TRBD2; size: -; J: TRBJ2-7; V: TRBV7-9; DNA: TGTGCCAGCAGCTCTGTAGCGGGAACGAAAGCCTACGAGCAGTACTTC; CDR3: CASSSVAGTKAYEQYF
D: -; size: -; J: TRBJ2-5; V: TRBV7-9; DNA: TGTGCCAGCAGCTTAACGCAGGGTTCAGAGACCCAGTACTTC; CDR3: CASSLTQGSETQYF
D: TRBD2; size: -; J: TRBJ2-3; V: TRBV7-6; DNA: TGTGCCAGCAGCTTACCTCGGGGACTAGCCACAGATACGCAGTATTTT; CDR3: CASSLPRGLATDTQYF
D: TRBD1; size: -; J: TRBJ2-3; V: TRBV7-9; DNA: TGTGCCAGCAGCTTCCAAACAGGGGTAGGCCCAGATACGCAGTATTTT; CDR3: CASSFQTGVGPDTQYF
D: TRBD2; size: once; J: TRBJ2-1; V: TRBV27; DNA: TGTGCCAGCACCCCCAACGGACTAGCTAATGAGCAGTTCTTC; CDR3: CASTPNGLANEQFF
D: TRBD1; size: -; J: TRBJ2-5; V: TRBV23-1; DNA: TGCGCCAGCAGTCAGGGAGAGGGACAGGGGTACGGGGGAGAGACCCAGTACTTC; CDR3: CASSQGEGQGYGGETQYF
D: -; size: -; J: TRBJ2-1; V: TRBV9; DNA: TGTGCCAGCAGCGTAGGGTTAGTAGAGAGGAGGGCCGGAAATGAGCAGTTCTTC; CDR3: CASSVGLVERRAGNEQFF
D: TRBD2; size: -; J: TRBJ2-1; V: TRBV6-6; DNA: TGTGCCAGCAGTTTTTACCGATCGACTAGCGGAGAGCAGTTCTTC; CDR3: CASSFYRSTSGEQFF
D: -; size: -; J: TRBJ1-1; V: TRBV2; DNA: TGTGCCAGCAGTGGGGATACTCGGAACACTGAAGCTTTCTTT; CDR3: CASSGDTRNTEAFF
D: -; size: -; J: TRBJ2-2; V: TRBV13; DNA: TGTGCCAGCAGCTTCCTCCCCGGGGAGCTGTTTTTT; CDR3: CASSFLPGELFF
D: TRBD1; size: -; J: TRBJ1-1; V: TRBV27; DNA: TGTGCCAGCAGCAAGACAGGGATCACTGAAGCTTTCTTT; CDR3: CASSKTGITEAFF
D: TRBD1; size: -; J: TRBJ2-7; V: TRBV7-9; DNA: TGTGCCAGCAGCTTCCCAAAACAGGGGATCGGCGAGCAGTACTTC; CDR3: CASSFPKQGIGEQYF
D: -; size: few; J: TRBJ2-7; V: TRBV7-8; DNA: TGTGCCAGCAGCATCACAGGGAGCTCCTACGAGCAGTACTTC; CDR3: CASSITGSSYEQYF
D: -; size: -; J: TRBJ1-3; V: TRBV28; DNA: TGTGCCAGCAGTTTAAACGGGGGGTATTTGCGTGGAAACACCATATATTTT; CDR3: CASSLNGGYLRGNTIYF
D: -; size: -; J: TRBJ2-7; V: TRBV7-9; DNA: TGTGCCAGCAGCTTAGCGAACGTGGGCCCAGGCTACGAGCAGTACTTC; CDR3: CASSLANVGPGYEQYF
D: -; size: -; J: TRBJ2-7; V: TRBV27; DNA: TGTGCCAGCAGTTTGCGGGGTTCCTACGAGCAGTACTTC; CDR3: CASSLRGSYEQYF
D: TRBD1; size: -; J: TRBJ1-1; V: TRBV25-1; DNA: TGTGCCAGCAGTGAATATTTCCGTGGGACAGACACTGAAGCTTTCTTT; CDR3: CASSEYFRGTDTEAFF
D: -; size: -; J: TRBJ1-5; V: TRBV4-3; DNA: TGCGCCAGCAGCCAGATTAGTGGCAATCAGCCCCAGCATTTT; CDR3: CASSQISGNQPQHF
D: TRBD2; size: -; J: TRBJ2-7; V: TRBV28; DNA: TGTGCCAGCAGTTTTGTGACGGGAGGGCCCGACGAGCAGTACTTC; CDR3: CASSFVTGGPDEQYF